This T cell receptor (beta chain) was obtained from a study of T cells in tumors and immune-related adverse events. Clones were sequenced by immunoSEQ multiplex PCR, and TCRdb holds only the in-frame ones, with some missing. The sample carries fewer than 25,000 clones, approximately 90% recorded once. Germline V lookup: CDR1 SGHRS, CDR2 YFSETQ. V was clipped by 4 bases and J by 8 bases; unmatched bases: 12. This CDR3 is built from 17 residues. Sequences were derived from lymph node tissue, sampled from a patient treated with anti-PD-1 therapy. This clonotype was sampled from a female donor with metastatic renal cell carcinoma. This sequence joins TRBV5-1 and TRBJ2-3; 14 bases agree with TRBD2. The CDR3: CASSLRGLAGVGGTQYF. CDR3 in DNA: TGCGCCAGCAGCCTGCGGGGACTAGCGGGAGTAGGGGGTACGCAGTATTTT.